The T cell receptor (beta chain) described here comes from a study of blood T cell repertoires in COVID-19. Looking at the study overall: Whether acute or convalescent, the COVID-19 samples came from the United States, Italy and Spain. Nucleic acid was either cDNA or gDNA, and it came from T cells, B-cell-depleted T cells, or PBMCs.

The germline V gene has CDR1 SGHKS and CDR2 YYEKEE (reference sequence). The CDR3 is 15 residues long. With 4 bases clipped from V and 4 bases from J, the junction kept 8 bases outside the gene matches. As processed by the authors: Estimates of nucleated cell counts were drawn from the amplification of reference gene primers. Data came from immunoSEQ multiplex PCR; TCRdb stores just in-frame clones and leaves some out. That table furnishes V, J and clone size, whereas the DNA furnished D and trimming. This sample carries about 59,000 clones, around 90% of them seen once, and the ten largest clones take about 16%.

The V gene is TRBV5-5, the J gene TRBJ1-2; 9 bases fit TRBD1. The TCR comes from a man aged 80 or over with acute or convalescent COVID-19. Source material: peripheral blood. CDR3 sequence: CASSPATGGSYGYTF. The DNA of the CDR3 is TGTGCCAGCAGCCCGGCGACAGGGGGGTCCTATGGCTACACCTTC.